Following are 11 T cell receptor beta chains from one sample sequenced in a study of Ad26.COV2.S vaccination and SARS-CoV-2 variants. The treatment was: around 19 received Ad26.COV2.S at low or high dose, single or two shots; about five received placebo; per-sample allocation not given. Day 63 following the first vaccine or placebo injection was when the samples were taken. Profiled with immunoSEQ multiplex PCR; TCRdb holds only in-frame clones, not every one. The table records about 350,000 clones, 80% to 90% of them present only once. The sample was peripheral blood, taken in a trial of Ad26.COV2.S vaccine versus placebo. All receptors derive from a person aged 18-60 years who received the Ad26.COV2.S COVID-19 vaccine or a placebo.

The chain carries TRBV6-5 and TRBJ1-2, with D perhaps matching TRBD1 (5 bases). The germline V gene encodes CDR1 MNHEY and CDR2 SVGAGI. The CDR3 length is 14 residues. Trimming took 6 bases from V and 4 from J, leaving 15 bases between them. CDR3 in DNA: TGTGCCAGCAGCTCCTTGGGACTACTCTATGGCTACACCTTC. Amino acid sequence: CASSSLGLLYGYTF.

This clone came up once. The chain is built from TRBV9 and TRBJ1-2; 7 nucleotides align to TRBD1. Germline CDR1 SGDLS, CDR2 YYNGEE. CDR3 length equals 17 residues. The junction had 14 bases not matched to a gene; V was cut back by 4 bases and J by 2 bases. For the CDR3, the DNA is TGTGCCAGCAGCCCTCAGTACTTGGGACAGCTCAACTATGGCTACACCTTC. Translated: CASSPQYLGQLNYGYTF.

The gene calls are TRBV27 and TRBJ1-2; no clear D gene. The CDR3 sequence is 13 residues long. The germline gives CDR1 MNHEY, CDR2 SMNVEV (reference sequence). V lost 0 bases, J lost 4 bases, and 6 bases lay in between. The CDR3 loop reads CASSLSGFYGYTF. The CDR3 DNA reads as TGTGCCAGCAGTTTATCAGGGTTCTATGGCTACACCTTC.

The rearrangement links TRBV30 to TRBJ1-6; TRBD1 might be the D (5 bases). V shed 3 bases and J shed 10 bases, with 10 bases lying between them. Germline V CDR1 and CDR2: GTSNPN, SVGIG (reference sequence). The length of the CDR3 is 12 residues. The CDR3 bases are TGTGCCTGGAGACAAGGGGACTCACCCCTCCACTTT. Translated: CAWRQGDSPLHF.

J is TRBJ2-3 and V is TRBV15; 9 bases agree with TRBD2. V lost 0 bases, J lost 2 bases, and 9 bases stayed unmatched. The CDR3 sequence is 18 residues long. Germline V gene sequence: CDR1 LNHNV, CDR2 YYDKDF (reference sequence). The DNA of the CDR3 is TGTGCCACCAGCAGAGATCCCACTAGCGGGTTTAACACAGATACGCAGTATTTT. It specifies CATSRDPTSGFNTDTQYF.

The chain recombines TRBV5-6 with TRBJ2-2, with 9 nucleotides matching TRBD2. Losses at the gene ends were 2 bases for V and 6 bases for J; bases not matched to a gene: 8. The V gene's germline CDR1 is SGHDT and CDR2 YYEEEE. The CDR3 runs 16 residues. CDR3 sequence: CASSFFLAGGAGELFF. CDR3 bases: TGTGCCAGCAGCTTTTTTCTGGCGGGAGGGGCCGGGGAGCTGTTTTTT.

The CDR3 sequence: CASSTATEVMNTEAFF. For the CDR3, the DNA is TGCGCCAGCAGTACAGCGACAGAGGTGATGAACACTGAAGCTTTCTTT. The chain is built from TRBV10-2 and TRBJ1-1; D is perhaps TRBD1 (5 bases). Germline CDR1 and CDR2: WSHSY and SAAADI. This CDR3 spans 16 amino acids. The V end was cut by 5 bases, the J end by 0 bases, with 16 bases between.

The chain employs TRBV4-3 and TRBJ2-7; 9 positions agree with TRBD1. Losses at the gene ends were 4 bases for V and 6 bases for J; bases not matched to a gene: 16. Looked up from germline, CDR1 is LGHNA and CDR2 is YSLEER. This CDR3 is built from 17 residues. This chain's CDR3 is CASSRDNSGQGSGEQYF. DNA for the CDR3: TGCGCCAGCAGCCGCGACAACTCGGGACAGGGTTCGGGCGAGCAGTACTTC.

Written as DNA, the CDR3 is TGTGCCAGCAGTTTGGGACCTAGCTACACCTTC. Protein product: CASSLGPSYTF. The rearrangement uses TRBV28 and TRBJ1-2; weak D call: TRBD1 (5 bases). Germline assignment: CDR1 MDHEN and CDR2 SYDVKM. V lost 3 bases to trimming and J lost 9 bases, with 8 bases between them. The CDR3 loop spans 11 amino acids.

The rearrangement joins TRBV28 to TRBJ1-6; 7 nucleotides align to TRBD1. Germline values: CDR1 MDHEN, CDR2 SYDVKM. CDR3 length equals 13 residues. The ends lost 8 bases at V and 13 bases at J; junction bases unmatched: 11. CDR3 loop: CASFGQAREPLHF. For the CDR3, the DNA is TGTGCCAGCTTCGGACAGGCCCGCGAGCCCCTCCACTTT.

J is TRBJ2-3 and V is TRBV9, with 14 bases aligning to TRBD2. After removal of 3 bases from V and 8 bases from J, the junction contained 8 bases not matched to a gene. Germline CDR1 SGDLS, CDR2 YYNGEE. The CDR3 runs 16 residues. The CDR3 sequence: CASSETSGGAYGTQYF. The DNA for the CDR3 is TGTGCCAGCAGCGAGACTAGCGGGGGGGCTTATGGTACGCAGTATTTT.